This entry lists 8 T cell receptor beta chains sequenced from one sample in a study of cytomegalovirus exposure and HLA in healthy donors. The PCR ran on 60 Vbeta and 13 Jbeta primers. Only in-frame clones appear in the TCRdb table, and some are missing; sequencing was by immunoSEQ multiplex PCR. The table has 150,000 or so clones, 60% to 85% seen once. The sample taken for sequencing was PBMCs. The receptor source for this set is a woman aged 40-49 years in good health and CMV-seronegative.

The J gene is TRBJ2-1, the V gene TRBV11-3, with 10 bases lining up with TRBD2. Germline loops: CDR1 SGHNT, CDR2 YENEEA. The CDR3 has 16 amino acids. The junction had 4 bases not matched to a gene; V was cut back by 2 bases and J by 3 bases. CDR3 region: CASSLQAGGDYNEQFF. The CDR3 DNA reads as TGTGCCAGCAGCTTACAAGCGGGGGGGGACTACAATGAGCAGTTCTTC.

The chain combines TRBV19 with TRBJ1-2; 7 positions agree with TRBD1. The germline CDR1 and CDR2 sequences are LNHDA and SQIVND (reference sequence). V shed 6 bases, J shed 7 bases, and the junction held 11 bases outside the gene matches. The CDR3 spans 14 residues. The CDR3 nucleotides are TGTGCCAGTAGACGAACAGGGGAGAGGGGTGGCTACACCTTC. It is translated as CASRRTGERGGYTF.

This clone was seen once. The V call is TRBV2, the J call TRBJ2-7; 7 bases agree with TRBD1. Germline CDR1 SNHLY, CDR2 FYNNEI. The CDR3 sequence is 15 residues long. J was trimmed by 1 base and V by 6 bases; bases with no gene match: 9. The CDR3 sequence is CASRADRARSYEQYF. CDR3 coding DNA: TGTGCCAGCAGAGCCGACAGGGCTCGATCCTACGAGCAGTACTTC.

The chain combines TRBV27 with TRBJ2-4; maybe TRBD1 (6 bases). Germline assignment: CDR1 MNHEY and CDR2 SMNVEV (reference sequence). V lost 4 bases to trimming and J lost 0 bases, with 16 bases between them. CDR3 length: 17 amino acids. The CDR3 bases are TGTGCCAGCAGTTCCCAGGGGACACACTTAGCCAAAAACATTCAGTACTTC. Translating it yields CASSSQGTHLAKNIQYF.

The count of this clone is one. The rearrangement joins TRBV7-8 to TRBJ2-5; weak D call: TRBD1 (5 bases). The germline V and J ends were trimmed by 0 bases and 1 base, with 6 bases remaining between them. The CDR3 consists of 14 residues. Germline V gives CDR1 SGHVS, CDR2 FQNEAQ. The CDR3 DNA is TGTGCCAGCAGCTTAGCTACAGGCCAAGAGACCCAGTACTTC. It encodes CASSLATGQETQYF.

The chain links TRBV7-9 to TRBJ2-6; 8 positions match TRBD1. Germline V gives CDR1 SEHNR, CDR2 FQNEAQ (reference sequence). The trim removed 4 bases at V and 0 bases at J, leaving 11 bases unmatched. There are 19 residues in the CDR3. Here the CDR3 DNA reads TGTGCCAGCAGCTGGGCCCCCGGACAGGGCCTCTCTGGGGCCAACGTCCTGACTTTC. Protein: CASSWAPGQGLSGANVLTF.

CDR3 sequence reads: CASSPTGGSDTQYF. CDR3 nucleotide sequence: TGTGCCAGCTCACCGACAGGGGGTTCAGATACGCAGTATTTT. The chain carries TRBV18 and TRBJ2-3, with 9 bases fitting TRBD1. The CDR3 loop spans 14 amino acids. V lost 3 bases, J lost 4 bases, and 2 bases stayed unmatched. Germline values: CDR1 KGHSH, CDR2 LQKENI. Filled out from reference TRBV18 and TRBJ2-3, the complete variable domain reads NAGVMQNPRHLVRRRGQEARLRCSPMKGHSHVYWYRQLPEEGLKFMVYLQKENIIDESGMPKERFSAEFPKEGPSILRIQQVVRGDSAAYFCASSPTGGSDTQYFGPGTRLTVL.

The chain employs TRBV7-9 and TRBJ1-2, with 7 positions matching TRBD1. Germline CDR1 and CDR2: SEHNR and FQNEAQ (reference sequence). V shed 1 base, J shed 2 bases, and the junction held 7 bases outside the gene matches. CDR3 length equals 16 residues. CDR3 coding DNA: TGTGCCAGCAGCTTAGGGACCACAGGGGTCAACTATGGCTACACCTTC. It is translated as CASSLGTTGVNYGYTF.